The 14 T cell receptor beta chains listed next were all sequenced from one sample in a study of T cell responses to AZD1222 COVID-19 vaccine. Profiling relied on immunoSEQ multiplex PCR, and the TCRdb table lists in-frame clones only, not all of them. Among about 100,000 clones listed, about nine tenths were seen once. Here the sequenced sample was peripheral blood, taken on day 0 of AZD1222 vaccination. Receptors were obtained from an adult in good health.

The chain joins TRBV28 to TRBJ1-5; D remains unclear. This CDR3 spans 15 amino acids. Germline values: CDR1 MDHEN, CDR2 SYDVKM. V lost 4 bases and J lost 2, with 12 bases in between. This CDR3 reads CASSSGLRGNQPQHF. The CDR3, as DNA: TGTGCCAGCAGTTCCGGACTGAGGGGCAATCAGCCCCAGCATTTT.

CDR3 residues: CASSSLRGTGELFF. The CDR3 DNA reads as TGTGCCAGCAGTTCCCTCAGGGGCACCGGGGAGCTGTTTTTT. This chain joins TRBV6-5 and TRBJ2-2, with a possible D match to TRBD1 (6 bases). V gave up 4 bases and J gave up 4 bases, with 10 bases separating them. Germline assignment: CDR1 MNHEY and CDR2 SVGAGI. This CDR3 is 14 amino acids long.

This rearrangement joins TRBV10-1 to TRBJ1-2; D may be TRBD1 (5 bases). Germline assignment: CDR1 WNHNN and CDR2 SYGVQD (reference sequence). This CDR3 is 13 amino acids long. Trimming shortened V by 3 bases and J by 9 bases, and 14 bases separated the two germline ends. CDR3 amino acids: CASSEKTDTRYTF. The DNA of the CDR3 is TGCGCCAGCAGTGAAAAGACAGATACTCGCTACACCTTC.

DNA of the CDR3: TGCAGCGTTGTCCGTTCGGGAGGACGGGAGCAGTTCTTC. Translation gives CSVVRSGGREQFF. This chain joins TRBV29-1 and TRBJ2-1, with 7 bases lining up with TRBD2. V was clipped by 4 bases and J by 10 bases; unmatched bases: 10. Germline V gene lookup returns CDR1 SQVTM and CDR2 ANQGSEA. This CDR3 has 13 residues.

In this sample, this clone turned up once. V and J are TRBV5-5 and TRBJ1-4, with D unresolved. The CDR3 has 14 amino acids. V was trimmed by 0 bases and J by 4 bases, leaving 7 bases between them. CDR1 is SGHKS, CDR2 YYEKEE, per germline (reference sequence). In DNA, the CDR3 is TGTGCCAGCAGCTTGGGGCACATTAATGAAAAACTGTTTTTT. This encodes CASSLGHINEKLFF.

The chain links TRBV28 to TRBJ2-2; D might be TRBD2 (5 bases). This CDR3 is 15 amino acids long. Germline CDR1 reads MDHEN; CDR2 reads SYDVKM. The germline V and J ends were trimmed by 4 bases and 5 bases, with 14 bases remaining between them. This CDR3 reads CASSWRTWRTGELFF. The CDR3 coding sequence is TGTGCCAGCAGTTGGAGGACTTGGAGGACCGGGGAGCTGTTTTTT.

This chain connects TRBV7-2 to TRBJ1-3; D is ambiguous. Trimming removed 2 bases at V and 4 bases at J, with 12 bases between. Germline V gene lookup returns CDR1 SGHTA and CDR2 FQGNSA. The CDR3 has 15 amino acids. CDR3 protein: CASSLSHFIGNTIYF. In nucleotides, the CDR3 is TGTGCCAGCAGCTTAAGTCACTTCATAGGAAACACCATATATTTT.

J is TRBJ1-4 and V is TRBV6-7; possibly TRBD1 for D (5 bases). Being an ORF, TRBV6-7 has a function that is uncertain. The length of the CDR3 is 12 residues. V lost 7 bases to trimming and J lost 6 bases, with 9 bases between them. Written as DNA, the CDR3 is TGTGCCAGCAAGTTGGGGGATGAAAAACTGTTTTTT. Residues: CASKLGDEKLFF.

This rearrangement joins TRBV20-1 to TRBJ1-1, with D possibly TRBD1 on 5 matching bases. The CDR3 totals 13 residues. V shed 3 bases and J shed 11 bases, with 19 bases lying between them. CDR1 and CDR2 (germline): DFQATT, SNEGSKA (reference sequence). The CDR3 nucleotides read TGCAGTGCTAGTGCGCGGGGCTCCCGGAGGGCTTTCTTT. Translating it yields CSASARGSRRAFF.

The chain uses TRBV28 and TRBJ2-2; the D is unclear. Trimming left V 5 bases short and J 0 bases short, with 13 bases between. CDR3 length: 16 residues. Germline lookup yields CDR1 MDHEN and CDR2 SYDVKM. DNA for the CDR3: TGTGCCAGCAGTACCCTGAGTTTTGCGAACACCGGGGAGCTGTTTTTT. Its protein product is CASSTLSFANTGELFF.

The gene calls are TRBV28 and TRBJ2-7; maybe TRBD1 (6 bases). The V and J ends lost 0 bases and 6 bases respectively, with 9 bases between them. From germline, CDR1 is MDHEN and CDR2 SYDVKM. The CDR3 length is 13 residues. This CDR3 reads CASSLWRGIEQYF. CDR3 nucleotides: TGTGCCAGCAGTTTATGGAGGGGGATCGAGCAGTACTTC.

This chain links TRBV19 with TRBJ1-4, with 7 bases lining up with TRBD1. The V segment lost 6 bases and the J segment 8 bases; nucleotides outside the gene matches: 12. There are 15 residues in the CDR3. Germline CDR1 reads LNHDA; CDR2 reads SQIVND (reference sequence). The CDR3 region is CASRPGDSRGEKLFF. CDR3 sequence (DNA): TGTGCCAGTAGGCCCGGGGACAGCCGAGGGGAAAAACTGTTTTTT. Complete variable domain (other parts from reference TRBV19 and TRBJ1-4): DGGITQSPKYLFRKEGQNVTLSCEQNLNHDAMYWYRQDPGQGLRLIYYSQIVNDFQKGDIAEGYSVSREKKESFPLTVTSAQKNPTAFYLCASRPGDSRGEKLFFGSGTQLSVL.

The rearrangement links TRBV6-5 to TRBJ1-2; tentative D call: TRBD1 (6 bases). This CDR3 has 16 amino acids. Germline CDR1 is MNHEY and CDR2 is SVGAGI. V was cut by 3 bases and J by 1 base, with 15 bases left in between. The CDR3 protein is CASSYLRGGGNYGYTF. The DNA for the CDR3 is TGTGCCAGCAGTTATCTTCGAGGGGGGGGTAACTATGGCTACACCTTC.

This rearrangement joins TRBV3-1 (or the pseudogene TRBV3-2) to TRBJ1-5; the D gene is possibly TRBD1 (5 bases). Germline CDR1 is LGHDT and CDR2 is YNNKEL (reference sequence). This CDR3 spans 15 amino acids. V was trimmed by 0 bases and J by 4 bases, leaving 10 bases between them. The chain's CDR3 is CASSQDSGGNQPQHF. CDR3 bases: TGTGCCAGCAGCCAAGATAGCGGGGGGAATCAGCCCCAGCATTTT.